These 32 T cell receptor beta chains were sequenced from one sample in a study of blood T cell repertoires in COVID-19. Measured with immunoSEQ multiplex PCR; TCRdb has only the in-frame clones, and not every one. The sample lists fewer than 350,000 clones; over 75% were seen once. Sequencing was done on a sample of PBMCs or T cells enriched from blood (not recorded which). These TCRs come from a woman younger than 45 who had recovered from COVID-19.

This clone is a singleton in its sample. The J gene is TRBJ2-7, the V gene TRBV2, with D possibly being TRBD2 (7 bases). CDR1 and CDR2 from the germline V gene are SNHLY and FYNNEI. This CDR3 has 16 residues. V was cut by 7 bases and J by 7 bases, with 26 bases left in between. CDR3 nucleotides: TGTGCCAGCACCCAGGGGAGACTAGCTGTAAAGGGGGAGCAGTACTTC. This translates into CASTQGRLAVKGEQYF.

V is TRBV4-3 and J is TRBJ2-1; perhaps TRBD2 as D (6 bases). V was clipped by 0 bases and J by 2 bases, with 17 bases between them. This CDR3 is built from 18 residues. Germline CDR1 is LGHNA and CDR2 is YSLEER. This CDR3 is CASSQEVLGRGTYNEQFF. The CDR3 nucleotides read TGCGCCAGCAGCCAAGAGGTCCTGGGACGCGGGACCTACAATGAGCAGTTCTTC.

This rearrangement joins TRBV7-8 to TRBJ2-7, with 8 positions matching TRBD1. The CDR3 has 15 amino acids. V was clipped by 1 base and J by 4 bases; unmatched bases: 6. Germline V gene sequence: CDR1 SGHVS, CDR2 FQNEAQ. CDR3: CASSLGGQGFYEQYF. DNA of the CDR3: TGTGCCAGCAGCTTAGGCGGACAGGGATTTTACGAGCAGTACTTC.

The CDR3 protein is CASSLTGFSSYGYTF. The CDR3 nucleotides read TGTGCCAGCAGCTTGACAGGGTTCAGCTCCTATGGCTACACCTTC. V is TRBV7-9 and J is TRBJ1-2; the match to TRBD1 covers 7 bases. The CDR3 spans 15 residues. Trimming removed 3 bases from V and 4 bases from J; junction bases left unmatched: 8. Germline lookup yields CDR1 SEHNR and CDR2 FQNEAQ (reference sequence).

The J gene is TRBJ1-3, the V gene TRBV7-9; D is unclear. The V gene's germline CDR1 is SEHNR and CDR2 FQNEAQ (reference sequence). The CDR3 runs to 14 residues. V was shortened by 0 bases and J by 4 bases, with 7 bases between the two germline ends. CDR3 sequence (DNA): TGTGCCAGCAGCTTAGCCCAACAAGGAAACACCATATATTTT. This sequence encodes CASSLAQQGNTIYF.

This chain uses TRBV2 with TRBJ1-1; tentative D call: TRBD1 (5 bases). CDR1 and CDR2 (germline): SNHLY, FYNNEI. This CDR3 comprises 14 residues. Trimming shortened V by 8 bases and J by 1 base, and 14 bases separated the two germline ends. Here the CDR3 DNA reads TGTGCCAGCGACCTCGGTGGGGCGAACACTGAAGCTTTCTTT. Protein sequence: CASDLGGANTEAFF. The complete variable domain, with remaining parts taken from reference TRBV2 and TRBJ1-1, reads EPEVTQTPSHQVTQMGQEVILRCVPISNHLYFYWYRQILGQKVEFLVSFYNNEISEKSEIFDDQFSVERPDGSNFTLKIRSTKLEDSAMYFCASDLGGANTEAFFGQGTRLTVV.

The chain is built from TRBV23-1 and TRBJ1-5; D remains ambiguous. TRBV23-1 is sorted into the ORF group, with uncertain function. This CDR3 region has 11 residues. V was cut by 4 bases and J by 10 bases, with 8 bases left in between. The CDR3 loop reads CASSLWAPQHF. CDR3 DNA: TGCGCCAGCAGTCTTTGGGCACCCCAGCATTTT.

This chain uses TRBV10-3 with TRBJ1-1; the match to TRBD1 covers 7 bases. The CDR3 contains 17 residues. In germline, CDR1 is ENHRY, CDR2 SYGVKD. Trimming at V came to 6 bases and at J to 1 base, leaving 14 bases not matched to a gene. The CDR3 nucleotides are TGTGCCATCAGGACAGGGACGACGCCGGGCAGGAACACTGAAGCTTTCTTT. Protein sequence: CAIRTGTTPGRNTEAFF.

As DNA, the CDR3 is TGTGCCACCAGGGGAGCGAGGGACAGTCATAATTCACCCCTCCACTTT. Translation gives CATRGARDSHNSPLHF. The chain uses TRBV15 and TRBJ1-6, with 7 positions matching TRBD1. Germline V gene data show CDR1 as LNHNV and CDR2 as YYDKDF (reference sequence). After removal of 6 bases from V and 5 bases from J, the junction contained 10 bases not matched to a gene. This CDR3 spans 16 amino acids.

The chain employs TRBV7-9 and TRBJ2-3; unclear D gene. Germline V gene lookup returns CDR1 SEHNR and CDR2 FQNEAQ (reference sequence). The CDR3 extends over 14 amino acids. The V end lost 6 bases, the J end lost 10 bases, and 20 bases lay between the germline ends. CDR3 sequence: CASSFAGDRQAQYF. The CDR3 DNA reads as TGTGCCAGCAGTTTCGCCGGTGACCGCCAGGCGCAGTATTTT.

The CDR3 sequence is CASSWGTSGGQETQYF. DNA of the CDR3: TGTGCCAGCAGCTGGGGGACTAGCGGGGGACAAGAGACCCAGTACTTC. The chain combines TRBV5-4 with TRBJ2-5, with 14 bases identical to TRBD2. V lost 3 bases to trimming and J lost 2 bases; unmatched junction nucleotides: 3. Germline-derived CDR1 and CDR2 are SGHNT and YYREEE (reference sequence). This CDR3 is built from 16 residues.

This chain's CDR3 is CASSYLHLMNTEAFF. The CDR3 bases are TGTGCCAGCAGCTATCTTCATCTCATGAACACTGAAGCTTTCTTT. This sequence joins TRBV27 and TRBJ1-1; D gene unclear. The CDR3 contains 15 residues. Germline V gives CDR1 MNHEY, CDR2 SMNVEV (reference sequence). V was trimmed by 6 bases and J by 0 bases, leaving 14 bases between them.

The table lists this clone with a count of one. CDR3: CASSAPGVYGYTF. The CDR3 coding sequence is TGTGCCAGCAGTGCGCCCGGGGTTTATGGCTACACCTTC. V usage is TRBV28 and J usage is TRBJ1-2; no reliable D call. CDR3 length: 13 amino acids. V gave up 5 bases and J gave up 5 bases, with 12 bases separating them. Per the germline V gene, CDR1 is MDHEN and CDR2 is SYDVKM.

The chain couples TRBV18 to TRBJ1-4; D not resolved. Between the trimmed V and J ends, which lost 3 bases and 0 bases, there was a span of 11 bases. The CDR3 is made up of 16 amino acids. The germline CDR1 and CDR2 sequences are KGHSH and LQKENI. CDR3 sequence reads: CASSPRQPATNEKLFF. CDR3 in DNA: TGTGCCAGCTCACCGAGACAACCCGCAACTAATGAAAAACTGTTTTTT.

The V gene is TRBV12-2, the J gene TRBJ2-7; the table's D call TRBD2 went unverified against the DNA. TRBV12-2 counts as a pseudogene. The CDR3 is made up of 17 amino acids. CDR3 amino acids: CASRPSGRAFISYEQYF. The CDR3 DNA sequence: TGTGCAAGTCGCCCTAGCGGGAGGGCCTTTATCTCCTACGAGCAGTACTTC.

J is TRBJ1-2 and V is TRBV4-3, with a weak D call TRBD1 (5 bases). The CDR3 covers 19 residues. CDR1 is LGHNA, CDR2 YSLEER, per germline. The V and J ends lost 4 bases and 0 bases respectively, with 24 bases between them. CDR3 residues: CASSRLTGAQNLSNYGYTF. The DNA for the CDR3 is TGCGCCAGCAGCCGCCTAACTGGGGCCCAAAACCTCTCTAACTATGGCTACACCTTC.

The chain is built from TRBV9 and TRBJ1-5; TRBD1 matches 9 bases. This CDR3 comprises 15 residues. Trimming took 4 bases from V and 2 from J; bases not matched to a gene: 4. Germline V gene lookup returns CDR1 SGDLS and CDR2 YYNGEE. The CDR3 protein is CASSRGQGGNQPQHF. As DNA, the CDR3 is TGTGCCAGCAGCCGGGGACAGGGCGGCAATCAGCCCCAGCATTTT.

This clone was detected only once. The CDR3 DNA follows: TGTGCCAGCAGCAGTCGCGGCGGGAGCGTTGGGAATCAGCCCCAGCATTTT. Translated: CASSSRGGSVGNQPQHF. V is TRBV7-8 and J is TRBJ1-5; D gene ambiguous. The ends were cut back, 5 bases at V and 4 bases at J, with 21 bases in the middle. This CDR3 is 17 amino acids long. Per germline, CDR1 SGHVS and CDR2 FQNEAQ. Full variable domain (rest looked up from reference TRBV7-8 and TRBJ1-5): GAGVSQSPRYKVAKRGQDVALRCDPISGHVSLFWYQQALGQGPEFLTYFQNEAQLDKSGLPSDRFFAERPEGSVSTLKIQRTQQEDSAVYLCASSSRGGSVGNQPQHFGDGTRLSIL.

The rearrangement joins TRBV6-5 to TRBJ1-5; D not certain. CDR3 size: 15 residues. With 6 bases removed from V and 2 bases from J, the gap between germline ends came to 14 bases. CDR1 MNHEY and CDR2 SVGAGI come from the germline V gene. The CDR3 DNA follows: TGTGCCAGCAGACCACTAGTGGTGGGCAATCAGCCCCAGCATTTT. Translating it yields CASRPLVVGNQPQHF.

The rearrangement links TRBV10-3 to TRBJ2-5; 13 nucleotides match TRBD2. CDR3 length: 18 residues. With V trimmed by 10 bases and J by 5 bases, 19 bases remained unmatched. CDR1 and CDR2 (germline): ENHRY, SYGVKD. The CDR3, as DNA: TGTGCCACCTTCCCCTCCGCAACTAGCGGGAGGGCCGGGGAGACCCAGTACTTC. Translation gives CATFPSATSGRAGETQYF.

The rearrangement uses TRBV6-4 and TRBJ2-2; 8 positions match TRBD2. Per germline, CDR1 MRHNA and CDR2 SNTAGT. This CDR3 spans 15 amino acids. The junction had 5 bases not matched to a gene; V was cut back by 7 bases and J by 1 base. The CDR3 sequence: CASKETSVNTGELFF. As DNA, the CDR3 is TGTGCCAGCAAAGAGACTAGCGTGAACACCGGGGAGCTGTTTTTT.

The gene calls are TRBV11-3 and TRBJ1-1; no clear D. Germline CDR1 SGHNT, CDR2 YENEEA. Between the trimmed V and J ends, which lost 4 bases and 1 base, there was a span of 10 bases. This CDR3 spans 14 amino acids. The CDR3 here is CASSSPWANTEAFF. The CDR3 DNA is TGTGCCAGCAGCTCTCCATGGGCGAACACTGAAGCTTTCTTT. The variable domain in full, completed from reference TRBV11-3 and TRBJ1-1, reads EAGVVQSPRYKIIEKKQPVAFWCNPISGHNTLYWYLQNLGQGPELLIRYENEEAVDDSQLPKDRFSAERLKGVDSTLKIQPAELGDSAVYLCASSSPWANTEAFFGQGTRLTVV.

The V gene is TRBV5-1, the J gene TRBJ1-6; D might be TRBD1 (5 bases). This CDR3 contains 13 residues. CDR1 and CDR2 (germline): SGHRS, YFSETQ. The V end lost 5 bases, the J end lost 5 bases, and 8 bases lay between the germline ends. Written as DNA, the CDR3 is TGCGCCAGCAGGGGGGAGGATAATTCACCCCTCCACTTT. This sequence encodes CASRGEDNSPLHF.

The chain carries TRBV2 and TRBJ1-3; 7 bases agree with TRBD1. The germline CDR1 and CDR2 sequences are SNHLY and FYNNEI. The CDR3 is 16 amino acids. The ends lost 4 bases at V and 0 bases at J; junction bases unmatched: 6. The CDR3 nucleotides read TGTGCCAGCAGTGGGACGGACAGGTACTCTGGAAACACCATATATTTT. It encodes CASSGTDRYSGNTIYF.

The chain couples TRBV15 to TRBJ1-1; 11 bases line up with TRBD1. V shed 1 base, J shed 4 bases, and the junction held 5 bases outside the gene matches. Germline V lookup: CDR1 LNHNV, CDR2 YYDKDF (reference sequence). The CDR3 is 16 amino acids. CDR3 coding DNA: TGTGCCACCAGCAGAGGGACAGGGGGCAGCGGCACTGAAGCTTTCTTT. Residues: CATSRGTGGSGTEAFF. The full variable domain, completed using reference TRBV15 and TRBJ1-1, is DAMVIQNPRYQVTQFGKPVTLSCSQTLNHNVMYWYQQKSSQAPKLLFHYYDKDFNNEADTPDNFQSRRPNTSFCFLDIRSPGLGDTAMYLCATSRGTGGSGTEAFFGQGTRLTVV.

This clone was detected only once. The CDR3 nucleotides read TGTGCCACCAGCAGAGAGGGGGCTCAGGGGGAGACCCAGTACTTC. It codes for CATSREGAQGETQYF. The chain recombines TRBV15 with TRBJ2-5; possible D gene TRBD1, 6 bases. Trimming removed 0 bases from V and 5 bases from J, with 13 bases in between. Germline V gene data show CDR1 as LNHNV and CDR2 as YYDKDF (reference sequence). CDR3 length equals 15 residues.

CDR3 sequence: CASSPRTGAGNYGYTF. In DNA form, the CDR3 reads TGTGCCAGCAGCCCACGGACAGGGGCGGGTAACTATGGCTACACCTTC. This chain uses TRBV6-2 or TRBV6-3 with TRBJ1-2, with 9 bases fitting TRBD1. The CDR3 spans 16 residues. Germline-derived CDR1 and CDR2 are MNHEY and SVGEGT. The trim removed 6 bases at V and 1 base at J, leaving 9 bases unmatched.

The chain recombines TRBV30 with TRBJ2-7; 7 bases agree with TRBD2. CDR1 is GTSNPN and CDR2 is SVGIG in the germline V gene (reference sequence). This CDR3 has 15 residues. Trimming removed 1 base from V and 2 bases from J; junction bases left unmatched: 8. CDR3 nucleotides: TGTGCCTGGAGTGGCGCGGGAGAAACACCCTACGAGCAGTACTTC. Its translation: CAWSGAGETPYEQYF.

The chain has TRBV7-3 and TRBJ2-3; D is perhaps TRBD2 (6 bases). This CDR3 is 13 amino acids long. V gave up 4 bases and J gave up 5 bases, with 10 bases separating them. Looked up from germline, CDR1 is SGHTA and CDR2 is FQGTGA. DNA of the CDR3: TGTGCCAGCAGCTCGGGACTCTTAGATACGCAGTATTTT. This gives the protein CASSSGLLDTQYF. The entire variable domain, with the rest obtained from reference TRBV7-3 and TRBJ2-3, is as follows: GAGVSQTPSNKVTEKGKYVELRCDPISGHTALYWYRQSLGQGPEFLIYFQGTGAADDSGLPNDRFFAVRPEGSVSTLKIQRTERGDSAVYLCASSSGLLDTQYFGPGTRLTVL.

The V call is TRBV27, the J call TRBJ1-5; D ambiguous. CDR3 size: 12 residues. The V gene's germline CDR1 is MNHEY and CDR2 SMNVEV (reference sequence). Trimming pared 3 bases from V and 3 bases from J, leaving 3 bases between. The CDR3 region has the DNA TGTGCCAGCAGTTTCCACAATCAGCCCCAGCATTTT. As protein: CASSFHNQPQHF.

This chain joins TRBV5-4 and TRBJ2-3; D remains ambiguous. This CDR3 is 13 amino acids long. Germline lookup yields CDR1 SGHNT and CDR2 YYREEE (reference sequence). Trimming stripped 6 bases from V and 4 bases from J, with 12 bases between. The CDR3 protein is CASTQLAADTQYF. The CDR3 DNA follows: TGTGCCAGCACCCAGCTGGCGGCAGATACGCAGTATTTT.

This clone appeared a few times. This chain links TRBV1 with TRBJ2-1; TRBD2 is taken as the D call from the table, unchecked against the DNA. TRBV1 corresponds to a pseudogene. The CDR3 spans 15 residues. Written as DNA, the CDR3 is TGCACCAGCAGCCAAGATCTGCTTAGTGCCAATGAGCAGTTCTTC. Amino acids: CTSSQDLLSANEQFF.